This record covers a single TCR beta chain. The entry originates in a study of blood T cell repertoires in COVID-19. Study in general: Some COVID-19 samples were acute and others convalescent; all came from the United States, Italy and Spain.

The method was immunoSEQ multiplex PCR; TCRdb's version includes in-frame clones alone and lacks a portion of them. The sample shows 200,000 to 300,000 clones, around four fifths of them seen only once. This CDR3 has 15 amino acids. Germline V gene data show CDR1 as MNHEY and CDR2 as SVGAGI. Trimming took 7 bases from V and 4 from J; bases not matched to a gene: 11. This chain uses TRBV6-5 with TRBJ2-7, with 9 bases that match TRBD1. This receptor was taken from a man aged 55 to 70 with acute or convalescent COVID-19. The sequencing sample was made of peripheral blood. The CDR3 loop reads CASTTSTGGFYEQYF. The CDR3 DNA sequence: TGTGCCAGCACTACTTCGACAGGGGGATTTTACGAGCAGTACTTC.